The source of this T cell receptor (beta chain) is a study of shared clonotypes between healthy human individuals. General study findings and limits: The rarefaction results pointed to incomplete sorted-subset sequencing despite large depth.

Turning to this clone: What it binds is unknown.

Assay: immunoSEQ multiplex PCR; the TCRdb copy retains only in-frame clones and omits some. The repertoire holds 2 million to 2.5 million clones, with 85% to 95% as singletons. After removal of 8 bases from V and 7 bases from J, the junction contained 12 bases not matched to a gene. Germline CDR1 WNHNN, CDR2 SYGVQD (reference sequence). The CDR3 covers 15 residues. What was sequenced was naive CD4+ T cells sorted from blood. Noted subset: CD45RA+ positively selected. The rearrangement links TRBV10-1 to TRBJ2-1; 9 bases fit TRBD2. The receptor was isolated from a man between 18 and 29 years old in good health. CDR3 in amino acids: CASQGLAGPGNEQFF. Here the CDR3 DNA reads TGCGCCAGCCAGGGACTAGCAGGCCCTGGGAATGAGCAGTTCTTC.